Listed here are 17 T cell receptor beta chains from one sample, sequenced in a study of control samples from healthy donors and cancer patients. TCRdb's copy holds only in-frame clones and misses some; the assay was immunoSEQ multiplex PCR. The profile covers 160,000 or so clones, with over 95% appearing a single time and approximately 0.93% taken by the ten largest. Source material: blood. These TCRs come from a woman in her 30s in good health.

V and J are TRBV19 and TRBJ2-7, with D unclear. Trimming took 0 bases from V and 7 from J, leaving 10 bases between them. The CDR3 is made up of 13 amino acids. Germline V lookup: CDR1 LNHDA, CDR2 SQIVND (reference sequence). CDR3 region: CASSIDSLTEQYF. The CDR3 coding sequence is TGTGCCAGTAGTATAGATTCCCTGACGGAGCAGTACTTC.

The chain joins TRBV6-6 to TRBJ1-1; the match to TRBD1 covers 11 bases. After removal of 2 bases from V and 11 bases from J, the junction contained 4 bases not matched to a gene. The CDR3 runs 13 residues. Germline V gene lookup returns CDR1 MNHNY and CDR2 SVGAGI (reference sequence). The CDR3 loop reads CASSYRGQGDAFF. CDR3 DNA: TGTGCCAGCAGTTACCGGGGACAGGGGGATGCTTTCTTT.

The rearrangement uses TRBV28 and TRBJ1-2; D may be TRBD1 (5 bases). The CDR3 is 13 residues long. Germline V CDR1 and CDR2: MDHEN, SYDVKM. Trimming cost V 6 bases and J 5 bases, with 13 bases left between them. Written as DNA, the CDR3 is TGTGCCAGCAGCCTGGGGGGGTTTTATGGCTACACCTTC. Translating gives CASSLGGFYGYTF.

A single count supports this clone. The V and J genes are TRBV2 and TRBJ1-5; D is uncertain. Germline V gene data show CDR1 as SNHLY and CDR2 as FYNNEI. V lost 1 base to trimming and J lost 1 base, with 11 bases between them. The CDR3 totals 16 residues. The CDR3 is CASSEVDVGSNQPQHF. CDR3 in DNA: TGTGCCAGCAGTGAAGTGGATGTAGGAAGCAATCAGCCCCAGCATTTT.

The chain carries TRBV28 and TRBJ1-5, with D possibly being TRBD1 (6 bases). This CDR3 has 14 amino acids. Trimming took 5 bases from V and 4 from J, leaving 12 bases between them. Germline V gene sequence: CDR1 MDHEN, CDR2 SYDVKM. The CDR3 protein is CASSHGGGNQPQHF. In nucleotides, the CDR3 is TGTGCCAGCAGTCACGGAGGGGGGAATCAGCCCCAGCATTTT.

The chain combines TRBV7-9 with TRBJ2-3, with D perhaps TRBD2 (7 bases). Between the trimmed V and J ends, which lost 5 bases and 3 bases, there was a span of 18 bases. Per germline, CDR1 SEHNR and CDR2 FQNEAQ (reference sequence). The CDR3 loop spans 16 amino acids. The CDR3 DNA follows: TGTGCCAGCAGCCTACCCCAAGGGAGGGGGACAGATACGCAGTATTTT. Protein sequence: CASSLPQGRGTDTQYF.

This chain joins TRBV9 and TRBJ2-5, with 11 nucleotides matching TRBD2. The CDR3 is 15 amino acids. V shed 4 bases and J 5 bases; nucleotides not matched to a gene: 7. The germline CDR1 and CDR2 sequences are SGDLS and YYNGEE. CDR3 sequence reads: CASSSTSGGGETQYF. In DNA, the CDR3 is TGTGCCAGCAGCTCCACTAGCGGGGGAGGTGAGACCCAGTACTTC.

V is TRBV2 and J is TRBJ1-3; a possible D gene is TRBD1 (5 bases). There are 16 residues in the CDR3. From germline, CDR1 is SNHLY and CDR2 FYNNEI. V lost 6 bases to trimming and J lost 0 bases, with 15 bases between them. The CDR3 here is CASRGTGLSSGNTIYF. DNA for the CDR3: TGTGCCAGCAGGGGAACAGGACTAAGCTCTGGAAACACCATATATTTT.

The chain has TRBV14 and TRBJ2-7; TRBD1 might be the D (6 bases). V gave up 4 bases and J gave up 0 bases, with 16 bases separating them. The CDR3 is 16 amino acids. Germline V gene data show CDR1 as SGHDN and CDR2 as FVKESK. The CDR3 region has the DNA TGTGCCAGCAGCCGACTTACAGGGCTTAGCTCCTACGAGCAGTACTTC. Residues: CASSRLTGLSSYEQYF. Combining the CDR3 with reference TRBV14 and TRBJ2-7 gives the whole variable domain EAGVTQFPSHSVIEKGQTVTLRCDPISGHDNLYWYRRVMGKEIKFLLHFVKESKQDESGMPNNRFLAERTGGTYSTLKVQPAELEDSGVYFCASSRLTGLSSYEQYFGPGTRLTVT.

The chain links TRBV10-3 to TRBJ2-1; 10 bases fit TRBD2. CDR1 and CDR2 from the germline V gene are ENHRY and SYGVKD. The CDR3 consists of 14 residues. The junction had 6 bases not matched to a gene; V was cut back by 8 bases and J by 5 bases. The CDR3 sequence: CAIAVGTSDNEQFF. CDR3 in DNA: TGTGCCATCGCCGTGGGGACTAGCGACAATGAGCAGTTCTTC.

V usage is TRBV5-1 and J usage is TRBJ2-7, with 9 positions matching TRBD1. The CDR3 is 16 amino acids. The V and J ends lost 4 bases and 2 bases, in that order; junction bases with no gene match: 10. Germline lookup yields CDR1 SGHRS and CDR2 YFSETQ. The CDR3 sequence: CASSEGTGTSTYEQYF. The DNA for the CDR3 is TGCGCCAGCAGCGAAGGGACAGGGACTTCAACCTACGAGCAGTACTTC.

The V and J genes are TRBV28 and TRBJ1-1; a possible D gene is TRBD1 (5 bases). The V and J ends lost 0 bases and 1 base respectively, with 12 bases between them. This CDR3 has 16 amino acids. Germline CDR1 is MDHEN and CDR2 is SYDVKM. CDR3 sequence reads: CASSLWKGDGNTEAFF. Written as DNA, the CDR3 is TGTGCCAGCAGTTTATGGAAAGGGGATGGGAACACTGAAGCTTTCTTT.

The genes are TRBV20-1 and TRBJ2-3, with 10 bases identical to TRBD2. The CDR3 runs to 14 residues. V shed 3 bases, J shed 3 bases, and the junction held 3 bases outside the gene matches. Per germline, CDR1 DFQATT and CDR2 SNEGSKA (reference sequence). CDR3 DNA: TGCAGTGCTAGTTCTAGCGGGAGTACAGATACGCAGTATTTT. Translating it yields CSASSSGSTDTQYF.

The chain couples TRBV5-5 to TRBJ2-7; D not certain. This CDR3 comprises 12 residues. With 6 bases removed from V and 0 bases from J, the gap between germline ends came to 7 bases. The germline V gene encodes CDR1 SGHKS and CDR2 YYEKEE (reference sequence). The DNA of the CDR3 is TGTGCCAGCAAAGGCGTCTCCTACGAGCAGTACTTC. Encoded protein: CASKGVSYEQYF.

As DNA, the CDR3 is TGTGCCACCAGCAGAGATCTGGGGGGAACCTACGAGCAGTACTTC. It encodes CATSRDLGGTYEQYF. The chain combines TRBV15 with TRBJ2-7; D possibly corresponds to TRBD2 (6 bases). The CDR3 covers 15 residues. In germline, CDR1 is LNHNV, CDR2 YYDKDF (reference sequence). V lost 0 bases and J 2 bases, leaving 11 bases between the germline ends.

The gene calls are TRBV10-2 and TRBJ2-4; D remains ambiguous. V lost 3 bases and J lost 1, with 7 bases in between. CDR1 and CDR2 from the germline V gene are WSHSY and SAAADI. The CDR3 consists of 14 residues. The CDR3 region is CASSDWGAKNIQYF. The CDR3 coding sequence is TGCGCCAGCAGTGACTGGGGTGCCAAAAACATTCAGTACTTC.

Written as DNA, the CDR3 is TGTGCCAGCTCACCAGCTAGCGGGCGCACAGATACGCAGTATTTT. Its translation: CASSPASGRTDTQYF. The chain carries TRBV18 and TRBJ2-3; 8 nucleotides agree with TRBD2. The J segment lost 1 base and the V segment lost 2 bases, leaving 2 bases of the junction unmatched. This CDR3 region has 15 residues. Germline CDR1 reads KGHSH; CDR2 reads LQKENI.